This TCR beta chain was identified in a study of CD8 T cells in Susac syndrome. Trimming left V 3 bases short and J 5 bases short, with 10 bases between. CDR1 and CDR2 (germline): SEHNR, FQNEAQ (reference sequence). This CDR3 is 14 amino acids long. Reverse transcription of roughly 0.5 to 1 ug RNA was performed with random hexamers. TCRdb reprocessed the immunoSEQ multiplex PCR reads with MiXCR, giving one entry per CDR3 protein. The sample carries about 300,000 distinct CDR3 sequences, approximately 90% recorded once. The study used treatment-naive patients who had stable or active relapsing-remitting disease as multiple sclerosis controls.

This TCR was sampled from a human donor with multiple sclerosis. Specimen: CD8+ T cells from PBMCs. V and J are TRBV7-9 and TRBJ2-2; no reliable D call. The CDR3 coding sequence is TGTGCCAGCAGCTTCCTCCCTGGGACCGGGGAGCTGTTTTTT. Protein: CASSFLPGTGELFF.